This TCR beta chain was obtained from a study of blood T cells in healthy people across ages (dated by TCRdb to 2013 to 2016). At the level of the whole study: In model experiments, template switching captured roughly one uniquely barcoded TCR beta cDNA molecule for every two T cells. Two additional independent replicas of 1 million unique cDNA reads from the same blood draw were analyzed for two donors (one aged 18 to 30 and one aged 80 or older). To track age-related changes in TCR beta repertoire diversity, the study relied on deep sequencing normalized with unique cDNA molecular identifiers. Donors of different ages were randomly distributed across sequencing lanes to avoid experimental bias. Donors were grouped into four age groups: young (average about 15 years), middle-aged (39), aged (62) and long-lived (approximately 81). General conclusions and limits of the study: Conclusive comparison of naive and antigen-experienced compartments was prevented by the profiling of bulk unsorted PBMCs. Observed TCR beta diversity per million T cells fell roughly linearly with age, and a significant reduction was already apparent by age about 43. Estimates of total diversity based on one million sequenced T cells were considered lower bounds and underestimates. The long-lived group showed more naive CD4+ T cells, fewer expanded clones and increased TCR diversity than the aged group, suggesting age selection. Observed TCR beta diversity correlated strongly with the percentage of naive T cells measured by flow cytometry. The CMV infection status of donors was not known, potentially confounding age-related changes in expanded clonotypes.

Receptor libraries were prepared by 5' RACE. The sequencer listed for this sample is Illumina HiSeq 2500. The second PCR ran for about 7 to 11 cycles and used a J-beta primer mix along with a sample-barcoded 5' primer. A template-switch 5' adaptor carrying 12 random nucleotides introduced a unique molecular identifier onto each TCR beta cDNA molecule. Each sample yielded at least 3 million CDR3-containing paired-end reads. All of the RNA was converted into first-strand cDNA using the Mint cDNA synthesis kit, with a TRBC-specific oligonucleotide serving as the primer. All cDNA was treated with uracil-DNA glycosylase and then went through a first 18-cycle PCR with the universal primers M1SS and BC2_uni_R. In the paper's pipeline: Each sample was normalized by randomly selecting 1 million high-quality reads, each carrying a distinct molecular identifier. Instead of being binned into consensus sequences, reads that shared molecular identifiers were thrown out. MiTCR, run with a Q25 quality threshold and the strictest error-elimination algorithm, handled CDR3 identification, clonotype clustering and error correction. Lower-bound total TCR beta diversity was estimated with a nonparametric unseen species model using Euler transformation. TCRdb reprocessed the public reads (quality trimming at Q25 with fastp, clone calling with MiXCR) and kept in-frame beta chains. Identical CDR3 proteins give one entry, which carries the most common genes and DNA. The authors' filters were not applied to this entry. This sample holds 600,000 or so distinct CDR3 sequences; around 31% were observed only once. The ten largest account for around 16% of the sample.

Systemically healthy Caucasian individuals from Russia, around 38 in total and aged about 6 to 100 years, were included as donors. Approximately 11 milliliters of peripheral blood were drawn from each donor into EDTA-treated Vacutainer tubes. Ficoll-Paque density-gradient centrifugation was used to isolate PBMCs, with at least 6.5 million per sample. Trizol reagent was used to extract total RNA from the PBMCs, yielding at least 5 micrograms per sample. The percentages of naive CD45RAhigh/CD27high T cells were determined by flow cytometry on a PBMC aliquot from every donor. This clonotype was picked up many times. The target of this receptor is not known. There are no base qualities to consult, and no much larger clone falls within one base. The cysteine opens and the phenylalanine closes a CDR3 of 15 amino acids. Only the CDR3 DNA is retained, 45 bases long and in frame from the first base. V and J are trimmed by 4 bases and 4 bases, and the gene matches miss 9 bases of the junction. For CDR1 and CDR2, the germline V gene (reference sequence) lists DFQATT and SNEGSKA.

The chain joins TRBV20-1 to TRBJ2-5; 10 bases in the middle match TRBD2. The TCR was taken from an elderly woman in good health. Sequenced input: blood. Here is the DNA: TGCAGTGCTATCCTAGCGGGGGCGGGTAGAGAGACCCAGTACTTC. Protein translation: CSAILAGAGRETQYF.